This T cell receptor beta chain was recorded in a study of shared clonotypes between healthy human individuals. Turning to the study itself: Two women and a few men aged 18 to 49 served as donors.

TCRdb's copy holds only in-frame clones and misses some; the assay was immunoSEQ multiplex PCR. In the table there are 75,000 to 100,000 clones, less than 50% of which are singletons. This clone was picked up many times. The sequence derives from a woman aged 35 to 49 in good health. Some clones in this sample may be carry-over from other donors' samples. Sequencing was done on a sample of PBMCs.

The CDR3 loop reads CASSGQGHSQPQHF. The DNA of the CDR3 is TGTGCCAGCTCGGGTCAGGGTCATTCTCAGCCCCAGCATTTT. The gene calls are TRBV2 and TRBJ1-5; possibly TRBD1 for D (5 bases). The CDR3 runs to 14 residues. The V end lost 8 bases, the J end lost 6 bases, and 17 bases lay between the germline ends. Germline V gene lookup returns CDR1 SNHLY and CDR2 FYNNEI. Full variable domain (outside the CDR3, taken from reference TRBV2 and TRBJ1-5): EPEVTQTPSHQVTQMGQEVILRCVPISNHLYFYWYRQILGQKVEFLVSFYNNEISEKSEIFDDQFSVERPDGSNFTLKIRSTKLEDSAMYFCASSGQGHSQPQHFGDGTRLSIL.